The 31 T cell receptor beta chains given below trace back to one sample, sequenced in a study of T cells after yellow fever vaccination. Via MiXCR, TCRdb re-called the 5' RACE reads, giving one row per CDR3 protein. In the table there are approximately 610,000 distinct CDR3 sequences, 17% of which are singletons. Sequences were derived from PBMCs, sampled 5 days after the first yellow fever vaccination. The receptors shown here come from a man between 18 and 29 years old who received the YFV17D yellow fever vaccine.

V usage is TRBV20-1 and J usage is TRBJ2-3, with 8 bases matching TRBD2. After removal of 0 bases from V and 4 bases from J, the junction contained 9 bases not matched to a gene. Germline assignment: CDR1 DFQATT and CDR2 SNEGSKA (reference sequence). The CDR3 consists of 16 residues. CDR3: CSARDGLAAGADTQYF. The CDR3 nucleotides are TGCAGTGCTAGAGATGGGCTAGCAGCGGGGGCAGATACGCAGTATTTT.

This clonotype was detected only a few times. The chain links TRBV12-3 or TRBV12-4 to TRBJ1-2; D not resolved. The ends were cut back, 3 bases at V and 8 bases at J, with 16 bases in the middle. The CDR3 extends over 14 amino acids. CDR3 protein: CASSFGDPLVGYTF. The CDR3 coding sequence is TGTGCCAGCAGTTTCGGTGACCCTCTAGTAGGCTACACCTTC.

This sequence joins TRBV6-1 and TRBJ2-1, with a tentative D call TRBD2 (6 bases). V was shortened by 3 bases and J by 0 bases, with 9 bases between the two germline ends. CDR1 is MNHNS, CDR2 SASEGT, per germline. This CDR3 is built from 15 residues. CDR3 sequence: CASSDRGYSYNEQFF. CDR3 DNA: TGTGCCAGCAGTGATCGGGGGTACTCCTACAATGAGCAGTTCTTC.

This clonotype was observed a few times. The J gene is TRBJ2-6, the V gene TRBV11-1, with D possibly being TRBD1 (5 bases). Germline assignment: CDR1 SGHAT and CDR2 FQDESV (reference sequence). The germline V and J ends were trimmed by 1 base and 0 bases, with 13 bases remaining between them. This CDR3 has 18 residues. The CDR3 protein is CASSLGGRYRSGANVLTF. CDR3 nucleotide sequence: TGTGCCAGCAGCTTAGGGGGCAGGTACCGCTCTGGGGCCAACGTCCTGACTTTC.

This clonotype was picked up many times. The V gene is TRBV5-1, the J gene TRBJ1-5; weak D call: TRBD1 (6 bases). This CDR3 spans 15 amino acids. Per germline, CDR1 SGHRS and CDR2 YFSETQ. Deletions cut 0 bases from V and 3 bases from J, with 10 bases between. The CDR3 sequence is CASSLAGQPNQPQHF. The CDR3 region has the DNA TGCGCCAGCAGCTTGGCCGGACAGCCCAATCAGCCCCAGCATTTT.

The sample holds a few counts of this clonotype. CDR3 loop: CASSFQASVTDTQYF. CDR3 nucleotides: TGTGCCAGCAGCTTTCAGGCTAGCGTGACAGATACGCAGTATTTT. V and J are TRBV7-2 and TRBJ2-3; weak D call: TRBD2 (6 bases). The CDR3 is 15 amino acids. Germline values: CDR1 SGHTA, CDR2 FQGNSA. The ends were cut back, 3 bases at V and 3 bases at J, with 13 bases in the middle.

In its sample, this clonotype was seen a few times. The chain is built from TRBV20-1 and TRBJ2-7, with a possible D match to TRBD2 (6 bases). Deletions cut 3 bases from V and 0 bases from J, with 9 bases between. Per germline, CDR1 DFQATT and CDR2 SNEGSKA (reference sequence). The CDR3 loop spans 13 amino acids. CDR3 sequence (DNA): TGCAGTGCTAGGGGCGGGGTCTCCTACGAGCAGTACTTC. It is translated as CSARGGVSYEQYF.

This chain links TRBV6-2 or TRBV6-3 with TRBJ2-3; possible D gene TRBD1, 6 bases. V was clipped by 4 bases and J by 2 bases, with 13 bases between them. The CDR3 consists of 15 residues. From germline, CDR1 is MNHEY and CDR2 SVGEGT. For the CDR3, the DNA is TGTGCCAGCAGTTCCCGGGACATCTCCACAGATACGCAGTATTTT. This codes for CASSSRDISTDTQYF.

With respect to this clonotype: Relative to the germline gene, one junction end is altered; a read error may explain this. The rearrangement joins TRBV4-3 to TRBJ2-3; TRBD2 agrees at 15 bases. Germline loops: CDR1 LGHNA, CDR2 YSLEER. The CDR3 is 18 residues long. CDR3 coding DNA: TGCGCCAGCATCCAAGATACGAGGGGACTAGCGGGAGGAGATACGCAGTATTTT. Amino acid sequence: CASIQDTRGLAGGDTQYF.

The V call is TRBV3-1, the J call TRBJ2-1; maybe TRBD2 (6 bases). The CDR3 runs to 15 residues. V was shortened by 1 base and J by 5 bases, with 12 bases between the two germline ends. From germline, CDR1 is LGHDT and CDR2 YNNKEL (reference sequence). CDR3 DNA: TGTGCCAGCAGCCAAGTCGGGAGAAATCACAATGAGCAGTTCTTC. This translates into CASSQVGRNHNEQFF.

The genes are TRBV2 and TRBJ2-5, with 9 bases that match TRBD2. The CDR3 runs to 14 residues. Germline loops: CDR1 SNHLY, CDR2 FYNNEI. V trimming: 4 bases; J trimming: 4 bases; junction bases outside the gene matches: 4. The DNA for the CDR3 is TGTGCCAGCAGTGTCACTAGCGGGCCAGAGACCCAGTACTTC. Translation: CASSVTSGPETQYF.

This chain joins TRBV20-1 and TRBJ1-4; perhaps TRBD1 as D (5 bases). Germline values: CDR1 DFQATT, CDR2 SNEGSKA (reference sequence). CDR3 length equals 11 residues. The CDR3 sequence is CAGGEAEKLFF. The CDR3 bases are TGCGCCGGGGGGGAAGCGGAAAAACTGTTTTTT.

V usage is TRBV6-6 and J usage is TRBJ2-1; the D gene could be TRBD1 or TRBD2 (5 bases each). Trimming removed 8 bases at V and 8 bases at J, with 13 bases between. Germline V CDR1 and CDR2: MNHNY, SVGAGI (reference sequence). The CDR3 length is 12 residues. CDR3 DNA sequence: TGTGCCAGCCTTACGAGGGGCGATGAGCAGTTCTTC. Its protein product is CASLTRGDEQFF.

V is TRBV4-1 and J is TRBJ1-1; no definite D call. This CDR3 is built from 16 residues. The germline V and J ends were trimmed by 4 bases and 5 bases, with 20 bases remaining between them. Germline assignment: CDR1 MGHRA and CDR2 YSYEKL. The CDR3 sequence: CASSPDQFVARTEAFF. The CDR3 DNA sequence: TGCGCCAGCAGCCCCGACCAATTCGTGGCGAGGACTGAAGCTTTCTTT.

This sequence joins TRBV18 and TRBJ2-5; D unclear. The germline V gene encodes CDR1 KGHSH and CDR2 LQKENI. CDR3 length: 11 amino acids. Deletions cut 3 bases from V and 7 bases from J, with 6 bases between. Here the CDR3 reads CASSPIGTQYF. CDR3 DNA: TGTGCCAGCTCACCCATTGGGACCCAGTACTTC.

The V and J genes are TRBV9 and TRBJ2-5; D gene unclear. The CDR3 totals 13 residues. Germline CDR1 and CDR2: SGDLS and YYNGEE. Between the trimmed V and J ends, which lost 4 bases and 2 bases, there was a span of 9 bases. CDR3 DNA: TGTGCCAGCAGCCCAATACTACAAGAGACCCAGTACTTC. It encodes CASSPILQETQYF.

This chain uses TRBV9 with TRBJ2-3; 8 nucleotides line up with TRBD2. CDR1 is SGDLS and CDR2 is YYNGEE in the germline V gene. The CDR3 consists of 18 residues. Losses at the gene ends were 2 bases for V and 1 base for J; bases not matched to a gene: 12. The CDR3 region has the DNA TGTGCCAGCAGCGTCTCTGCCGGGGGGGGACGGGGCACAGATACGCAGTATTTT. As protein: CASSVSAGGGRGTDTQYF.

This clonotype occurred a few times. The rearrangement links TRBV4-1 to TRBJ2-7; perhaps TRBD1 as D (6 bases). Germline CDR1 and CDR2: MGHRA and YSYEKL. V was shortened by 3 bases and J by 2 bases, with 11 bases between the two germline ends. The CDR3 runs 14 residues. The CDR3 nucleotides are TGCGCCAGCAGCCAGAGACAGGCTGCCTACGAGCAGTACTTC. Translation gives CASSQRQAAYEQYF.

This clonotype has only a few counts. CDR3 in amino acids: CASSGRRGGSTGELFF. The CDR3 nucleotides are TGTGCCAGCTCGGGCCGCCGGGGGGGAAGCACCGGGGAGCTGTTTTTT. The gene calls are TRBV18 and TRBJ2-2; TRBD2 agrees at 8 bases. From germline, CDR1 is KGHSH and CDR2 LQKENI. V lost 6 bases and J lost 4; bases outside the gene matches: 10. CDR3 length: 16 residues. The complete variable domain, with remaining parts taken from reference TRBV18 and TRBJ2-2, reads NAGVMQNPRHLVRRRGQEARLRCSPMKGHSHVYWYRQLPEEGLKFMVYLQKENIIDESGMPKERFSAEFPKEGPSILRIQQVVRGDSAAYFCASSGRRGGSTGELFFGEGSRLTVL.

This clonotype was observed a handful of times. V gene TRBV20-1 combines with J gene TRBJ2-1, with 8 bases fitting TRBD1. The V gene's germline CDR1 is DFQATT and CDR2 SNEGSKA (reference sequence). Trimming cost V 1 base and J 9 bases; bases outside gene matches: 5. This CDR3 is 13 amino acids long. The CDR3 DNA reads as TGCAGTGCTAGAGGGTTGGACAGGGCTGAGCAGTTCTTC. This encodes CSARGLDRAEQFF.

The genes are TRBV4-1 and TRBJ1-1; D is perhaps TRBD1 (5 bases). The germline V gene encodes CDR1 MGHRA and CDR2 YSYEKL. Trimming removed 1 base at V and 1 base at J, with 13 bases between. The CDR3 has 16 residues. In DNA, the CDR3 is TGCGCCAGCAGCCAAGTCGTGACTAGGGGGAACACTGAAGCTTTCTTT. Protein sequence: CASSQVVTRGNTEAFF.

The J gene is TRBJ1-2, the V gene TRBV7-2, with D uncertain. The CDR3 covers 13 residues. CDR1 and CDR2 (germline): SGHTA, FQGNSA. The V gene lost 5 bases and the J gene lost 6 bases, with 13 bases spanning the gap. The CDR3 bases are TGTGCCAGCAGCCCTACTTTCGGGGATGGCTACACCTTC. Residues: CASSPTFGDGYTF.

The table lists this clonotype with a few counts. The V and J genes are TRBV4-2 and TRBJ1-6, with 7 bases lining up with TRBD1. The CDR3 is 14 residues long. Germline V gives CDR1 LGHNA, CDR2 YNFKEQ. V gave up 8 bases and J gave up 10 bases; unmatched junction bases: 11. The CDR3 sequence: CASGLTGKMSPLHF. In nucleotides, the CDR3 is TGTGCCAGCGGGTTGACAGGGAAGATGTCACCCCTCCACTTT.

V and J are TRBV7-9 and TRBJ2-1; D remains ambiguous. The V end was cut by 1 base, the J end by 7 bases, with 11 bases between. CDR3 size: 14 residues. Per germline, CDR1 SEHNR and CDR2 FQNEAQ (reference sequence). The CDR3 is CASSLVPGWNEQFF. CDR3 DNA sequence: TGTGCCAGCAGCTTAGTCCCAGGATGGAATGAGCAGTTCTTC.

The sample holds a few counts of this clonotype. In DNA form, the CDR3 reads TGTGCCAGCACATCTGGGACTAGCGGGCGCAATGAGCAGTTCTTC. It yields the protein CASTSGTSGRNEQFF. The rearrangement uses TRBV27 and TRBJ2-1, with 12 bases aligning to TRBD2. Germline CDR1 reads MNHEY; CDR2 reads SMNVEV (reference sequence). This CDR3 comprises 15 residues. The V and J ends lost 7 bases and 6 bases, in that order; junction bases with no gene match: 7.

The chain uses TRBV4-3 and TRBJ2-1, with TRBD2 matching over 7 bases. This CDR3 contains 16 residues. Germline-derived CDR1 and CDR2 are LGHNA and YSLEER. V gave up 0 bases and J gave up 6 bases; unmatched junction bases: 8. This CDR3 is CASSQDSSGPINEQFF. The CDR3 DNA follows: TGCGCCAGCAGCCAAGACTCTAGCGGTCCCATCAATGAGCAGTTCTTC.

The sample holds a few counts of this clonotype. The chain is built from TRBV18 and TRBJ2-3; TRBD2 matches 9 bases. Germline trimming cut 4 bases from V and 3 bases from J; bases unmatched to any gene: 2. The CDR3 loop spans 14 amino acids. CDR1 KGHSH and CDR2 LQKENI come from the germline V gene. CDR3 in DNA: TGTGCCAGCTCACGGGGACTAGCAACAGATACGCAGTATTTT. It specifies CASSRGLATDTQYF.

The chain employs TRBV12-3 or TRBV12-4 and TRBJ2-7; 8 bases fit TRBD1. The CDR3 consists of 16 residues. The V and J ends lost 7 bases and 4 bases, in that order; junction bases with no gene match: 15. The CDR3 region has the DNA TGTGCCAGCACCCGGACAGGGAGGAGTGATCGGTACGAGCAGTACTTC. This encodes CASTRTGRSDRYEQYF.

The chain is built from TRBV5-6 and TRBJ2-3, with a tentative D call TRBD2 (6 bases). The V end lost 4 bases, the J end lost 2 bases, and 14 bases lay between the germline ends. The CDR3 spans 15 residues. Germline-derived CDR1 and CDR2 are SGHDT and YYEEEE. CDR3 in DNA: TGTGCCAGCAGCCCAAGGGCGGGGTACACAGATACGCAGTATTTT. This encodes CASSPRAGYTDTQYF.

This sequence joins TRBV7-6 and TRBJ2-3; 12 positions match TRBD2. Looked up from germline, CDR1 is SGHVS and CDR2 is FNYEAQ. V lost 1 base, J lost 0 bases, and 20 bases stayed unmatched. The CDR3 contains 23 residues. The CDR3 is CASSLVLGGPTSGGPGSTDTQYF. The CDR3 DNA reads as TGTGCCAGCAGCTTAGTATTGGGGGGACCTACTAGCGGGGGGCCGGGTAGCACAGATACGCAGTATTTT.

This chain joins TRBV5-1 and TRBJ1-1, with 7 positions matching TRBD1. The V gene's germline CDR1 is SGHRS and CDR2 YFSETQ. The trim removed 2 bases at V and 5 bases at J, leaving 6 bases unmatched. The CDR3 extends over 14 amino acids. CDR3 loop: CASSLEGARTEAFF. In nucleotides, the CDR3 is TGCGCCAGCAGCTTAGAGGGGGCGAGAACTGAAGCTTTCTTT. The variable domain in full, completed from reference TRBV5-1 and TRBJ1-1, reads KAGVTQTPRYLIKTRGQQVTLSCSPISGHRSVSWYQQTPGQGLQFLFEYFSETQRNKGNFPGRFSGRQFSNSRSEMNVSTLELGDSALYLCASSLEGARTEAFFGQGTRLTVV.